These T cell receptor beta chains were read from a single sample in a study of T cell repertoires in cytomegalovirus infection. No cognate antigen is known for these TCRs. MiXCR was run by TCRdb on the reads, yielding one entry per CDR3 protein. The sample records approximately 300,000 distinct CDR3 sequences, 20% to 25% being singletons. The specimen was cultured PBMCs, collected from culture after CMV antigen stimulation. These receptors all stem from a human donor in good health (CMV status not recorded). Some clones in this sample may be carry-over from other donors' samples. Both conserved end residues are part of each CDR3. Fields, in order: CDR3 protein, CDR3 DNA, clone size, V gene, D gene, J gene. A D gene is named only where the DNA matches it firmly. The size entry is marked missing in some rows and otherwise reads once, few, many or a size class.

CDR3aa: CSVGGLDYGSTF
CDR3nt: TGCAGCGTTGGAGGTCTAGACTATGGTAGTACCTTC
abundance: NA
v_gene: TRBV29-1
d_gene: NA
j_gene: TRBJ1-2

CDR3aa: CASSVHRVNEQFF
CDR3nt: TGTGCCAGCAGTGTTCACAGGGTCAATGAGCAGTTCTTC
abundance: few
v_gene: TRBV2
d_gene: NA
j_gene: TRBJ2-1

CDR3aa: CSVETRYTGELFF
CDR3nt: TGCAGCGTTGAAACGAGATACACCGGGGAGCTGTTTTTT
abundance: NA
v_gene: TRBV29-1
d_gene: NA
j_gene: TRBJ2-2

CDR3aa: CASSLESVLGSPLHF
CDR3nt: TGTGCCAGCAGCTTAGAGTCTGTTTTGGGATCACCCCTCCACTTT
abundance: NA
v_gene: TRBV7-4
d_gene: NA
j_gene: TRBJ1-6

CDR3aa: CASSLTQFAEAFF
CDR3nt: TGTGCCAGCAGCTTAACACAGTTCGCTGAAGCTTTCTTT
abundance: NA
v_gene: TRBV11-2
d_gene: NA
j_gene: TRBJ1-1

CDR3aa: CASSWGGDGTEAFF
CDR3nt: TGTGCCAGCAGTTGGGGGGGAGACGGCACTGAAGCTTTCTTT
abundance: many
v_gene: TRBV6-2/TRBV6-3
d_gene: NA
j_gene: TRBJ1-1

CDR3aa: CASSLNPEEGYTF
CDR3nt: TGTGCCAGCAGCTTAAATCCAGAGGAGGGCTACACCTTC
abundance: many
v_gene: TRBV7-2
d_gene: NA
j_gene: TRBJ1-2

CDR3aa: CASSGRERGNEQFF
CDR3nt: TGTGCCAGCTCCGGGCGGGAGAGGGGTAATGAGCAGTTCTTC
abundance: few
v_gene: TRBV19
d_gene: TRBD2
j_gene: TRBJ2-1

CDR3aa: CASTDSSFYEQYF
CDR3nt: TGTGCCAGTACAGACAGCTCTTTCTACGAGCAGTACTTC
abundance: few
v_gene: TRBV19
d_gene: NA
j_gene: TRBJ2-7

CDR3aa: CASSLDRGGPYNEQFF
CDR3nt: TGTGCCAGCAGCTTAGACAGGGGAGGACCCTACAATGAGCAGTTCTTC
abundance: NA
v_gene: TRBV7-4
d_gene: NA
j_gene: TRBJ2-1

CDR3aa: CASSYYGSSYNEQFF
CDR3nt: TGTGCCAGCAGTTACTATGGAAGCTCCTACAATGAGCAGTTCTTC
abundance: few
v_gene: TRBV6-2/TRBV6-3
d_gene: NA
j_gene: TRBJ2-1

CDR3aa: CASTFYADTQYF
CDR3nt: TGTGCCAGCACTTTCTATGCAGATACGCAGTATTTT
abundance: NA
v_gene: TRBV2
d_gene: NA
j_gene: TRBJ2-3

CDR3aa: CSATRLVSYNEQFF
CDR3nt: TGCAGTGCTACTCGACTAGTCTCCTACAATGAGCAGTTCTTC
abundance: NA
v_gene: TRBV20-1
d_gene: NA
j_gene: TRBJ2-1

CDR3aa: CSARDFRGRSGETQYF
CDR3nt: TGCAGTGCTAGAGATTTCCGCGGGAGGTCTGGCGAGACCCAGTACTTC
abundance: few
v_gene: TRBV20-1
d_gene: TRBD2
j_gene: TRBJ2-5

CDR3aa: CASSPAGRGNQPQHF
CDR3nt: TGTGCCAGCAGCCCGGCGGGGAGGGGCAATCAGCCCCAGCATTTT
abundance: once
v_gene: TRBV6-2/TRBV6-3
d_gene: NA
j_gene: TRBJ1-5

CDR3aa: CASSVLGTGSGQPQHF
CDR3nt: TGTGCCAGCAGTGTTCTCGGGACAGGGAGTGGTCAGCCCCAGCATTTT
abundance: few
v_gene: TRBV28
d_gene: TRBD1
j_gene: TRBJ1-5

CDR3aa: CASKNGQFNQPQHF
CDR3nt: TGTGCCAGCAAGAATGGGCAGTTCAATCAGCCCCAGCATTTT
abundance: NA
v_gene: TRBV19
d_gene: NA
j_gene: TRBJ1-5

CDR3aa: CASSSTKDTEAFF
CDR3nt: TGTGCCAGCAGTTCGACTAAGGACACTGAAGCTTTCTTT
abundance: few
v_gene: TRBV12-3/TRBV12-4
d_gene: NA
j_gene: TRBJ1-1

CDR3aa: CASSLTGPSSYNEQFF
CDR3nt: TGTGCCAGCAGCTTAACGGGGCCGAGCTCCTACAATGAGCAGTTCTTC
abundance: many
v_gene: TRBV7-6
d_gene: NA
j_gene: TRBJ2-1

CDR3aa: CASSSGQGIHPLHF
CDR3nt: TGTGCCAGTAGTTCGGGACAGGGTATACATCCCCTCCACTTT
abundance: few
v_gene: TRBV19
d_gene: TRBD1
j_gene: TRBJ1-6

CDR3aa: CATSVTGGDRTGELFF
CDR3nt: TGTGCCACCAGTGTAACGGGAGGGGACCGTACCGGGGAGCTGTTTTTT
abundance: NA
v_gene: TRBV24-1
d_gene: TRBD2
j_gene: TRBJ2-2

CDR3aa: CASSPALGRALDTQYF
CDR3nt: TGTGCCAGCAGCCCCGCTCTCGGGAGGGCATTAGATACGCAGTATTTT
abundance: few
v_gene: TRBV7-2
d_gene: TRBD2
j_gene: TRBJ2-3

CDR3aa: CASSRQGETKNIQYF
CDR3nt: TGTGCCAGCAGTCGACAGGGGGAAACCAAAAACATTCAGTACTTC
abundance: NA
v_gene: TRBV6-8
d_gene: TRBD1
j_gene: TRBJ2-4

CDR3aa: CASSLGGLEGLYEQYF
CDR3nt: TGTGCCAGCAGTCTTGGAGGGCTGGAGGGCCTCTACGAGCAGTACTTC
abundance: few
v_gene: TRBV28
d_gene: NA
j_gene: TRBJ2-7

CDR3aa: CSATLRQGSSNQPQHF
CDR3nt: TGCAGTGCTACCCTGCGGCAGGGGAGTAGCAATCAGCCCCAGCATTTT
abundance: many
v_gene: TRBV20-1
d_gene: NA
j_gene: TRBJ1-5

CDR3aa: CASSLLKAEQYF
CDR3nt: TGTGCCAGCAGCTTACTGAAGGCCGAGCAGTACTTC
abundance: NA
v_gene: TRBV7-2
d_gene: NA
j_gene: TRBJ2-7

CDR3aa: CASSVSGTSSGNTIYF
CDR3nt: TGTGCCAGCAGCGTGTCCGGGACAAGCTCTGGAAACACCATATATTTT
abundance: NA
v_gene: TRBV9
d_gene: NA
j_gene: TRBJ1-3

CDR3aa: CASSGGRGRATNEKLFF
CDR3nt: TGTGCCAGCAGCGGCGGTCGAGGGAGAGCAACTAATGAAAAACTGTTTTTT
abundance: NA
v_gene: TRBV5-4
d_gene: NA
j_gene: TRBJ1-4

CDR3aa: CASSLFAGNEQFF
CDR3nt: TGTGCCAGCAGCTTATTTGCGGGCAATGAGCAGTTCTTC
abundance: many
v_gene: TRBV7-2
d_gene: NA
j_gene: TRBJ2-1

CDR3aa: CASSIVGGLAGGHEQFF
CDR3nt: TGTGCCAGTAGTATAGTGGGGGGACTAGCGGGAGGGCATGAGCAGTTCTTC
abundance: NA
v_gene: TRBV19
d_gene: TRBD2
j_gene: TRBJ2-1

CDR3aa: CASSALLVNTEAFF
CDR3nt: TGTGCCAGCAGTGCACTACTAGTGAACACTGAAGCTTTCTTT
abundance: NA
v_gene: TRBV25-1
d_gene: NA
j_gene: TRBJ1-1

CDR3aa: CSARDPQGNYNEQFF
CDR3nt: TGCAGTGCTAGAGATCCCCAGGGTAACTACAATGAGCAGTTCTTC
abundance: few
v_gene: TRBV20-1
d_gene: NA
j_gene: TRBJ2-1

CDR3aa: CASSSNLRVNTGELFF
CDR3nt: TGTGCCAGCAGCTCCAACCTTAGGGTGAACACCGGGGAGCTGTTTTTT
abundance: many
v_gene: TRBV7-2
d_gene: NA
j_gene: TRBJ2-2

CDR3aa: CASSYRPGRETQYF
CDR3nt: TGTGCCAGCAGTTACCGCCCGGGAAGGGAGACCCAGTACTTC
abundance: few
v_gene: TRBV6-2/TRBV6-3
d_gene: NA
j_gene: TRBJ2-5

CDR3aa: CASSSRGEAHSYEQYF
CDR3nt: TGTGCCAGCAGCTCCCGCGGGGAGGCCCACTCCTACGAGCAGTACTTC
abundance: few
v_gene: TRBV5-5
d_gene: NA
j_gene: TRBJ2-7

CDR3aa: CASSLATGMRYGYTF
CDR3nt: TGTGCCAGCAGTTTAGCGACAGGGATGAGATATGGCTACACCTTC
abundance: few
v_gene: TRBV28
d_gene: TRBD1
j_gene: TRBJ1-2

CDR3aa: CASSLGGRAVQGKTQYF
CDR3nt: TGTGCCAGCAGCTTAGGGGGCAGGGCCGTACAAGGGAAGACCCAGTACTTC
abundance: many
v_gene: TRBV7-2
d_gene: NA
j_gene: TRBJ2-5

CDR3aa: CASSLGIEEQFF
CDR3nt: TGTGCCAGCAGTTTGGGGATAGAAGAGCAGTTCTTC
abundance: NA
v_gene: TRBV12-3/TRBV12-4
d_gene: NA
j_gene: TRBJ2-1

CDR3aa: CASSLGWGNSPLHF
CDR3nt: TGTGCCAGCAGCTTAGGCTGGGGGAATTCACCCCTCCACTTT
abundance: few
v_gene: TRBV11-2
d_gene: NA
j_gene: TRBJ1-6

CDR3aa: CASSYSPGISPEAFF
CDR3nt: TGTGCCAGCAGTTACTCGCCAGGAATCTCGCCTGAAGCTTTCTTT
abundance: NA
v_gene: TRBV6-6
d_gene: NA
j_gene: TRBJ1-1

CDR3aa: CSATTWDREAGVPYTQYF
CDR3nt: TGCAGTGCTACGACCTGGGACAGGGAAGCGGGAGTCCCCTATACGCAGTATTTT
abundance: NA
v_gene: TRBV20-1
d_gene: NA
j_gene: TRBJ2-3

CDR3aa: CASSMLASTYEQYF
CDR3nt: TGTGCCAGTAGTATGCTAGCGAGTACCTACGAGCAGTACTTC
abundance: NA
v_gene: TRBV19
d_gene: NA
j_gene: TRBJ2-7

CDR3aa: CASSPRTVSYEQYF
CDR3nt: TGTGCCAGCAGTCCGCGGACAGTCTCCTACGAGCAGTACTTC
abundance: NA
v_gene: TRBV28
d_gene: NA
j_gene: TRBJ2-7

CDR3aa: CASSSTSWESRYEQYF
CDR3nt: TGTGCCAGCAGCTCGACTAGTTGGGAGAGCCGTTACGAGCAGTACTTC
abundance: many
v_gene: TRBV5-4
d_gene: NA
j_gene: TRBJ2-7

CDR3aa: CASSLGPGGAGNTIYF
CDR3nt: TGTGCCAGCAGCTTAGGGCCCGGGGGAGCTGGAAACACCATATATTTT
abundance: NA
v_gene: TRBV11-2
d_gene: NA
j_gene: TRBJ1-3

CDR3aa: CSASGEAERFLDTQYF
CDR3nt: TGCAGTGCTAGCGGCGAGGCGGAAAGGTTTTTGGATACGCAGTATTTT
abundance: NA
v_gene: TRBV20-1
d_gene: NA
j_gene: TRBJ2-3

CDR3aa: CASTYPLTGGGYGYTF
CDR3nt: TGTGCCAGCACTTACCCCTTGACCGGCGGGGGCTATGGCTACACCTTC
abundance: few
v_gene: TRBV12-3/TRBV12-4
d_gene: NA
j_gene: TRBJ1-2

CDR3aa: CASSSAGGGTGELFF
CDR3nt: TGTGCCAGCAGTTCGGCGGGAGGAGGCACCGGGGAGCTGTTTTTT
abundance: few
v_gene: TRBV27
d_gene: TRBD2
j_gene: TRBJ2-2

CDR3aa: CASSPPGAQTQYF
CDR3nt: TGTGCCAGCAGCCCCCCAGGCGCGCAGACCCAGTACTTC
abundance: NA
v_gene: TRBV11-2
d_gene: NA
j_gene: TRBJ2-5

CDR3aa: CASSQVRSGGDNEQFF
CDR3nt: TGTGCCAGCAGCCAAGTGCGTAGCGGGGGAGACAATGAGCAGTTCTTC
abundance: NA
v_gene: TRBV14
d_gene: TRBD2
j_gene: TRBJ2-1

CDR3aa: CASSLVGKSNTNTIYF
CDR3nt: TGTGCCAGCAGCTTAGTCGGAAAAAGCAACACAAACACCATATATTTT
abundance: few
v_gene: TRBV7-2
d_gene: NA
j_gene: TRBJ1-3

CDR3aa: CATSLSGVDTQYF
CDR3nt: TGTGCCACCAGTCTTTCGGGAGTAGATACGCAGTATTTT
abundance: NA
v_gene: TRBV24-1
d_gene: NA
j_gene: TRBJ2-3

CDR3aa: CASSIGQGARQPQHF
CDR3nt: TGTGCCAGTAGTATTGGCCAGGGGGCTCGACAGCCCCAGCATTTT
abundance: few
v_gene: TRBV19
d_gene: TRBD1
j_gene: TRBJ1-5

CDR3aa: CSARDLGLLYNEQFF
CDR3nt: TGCAGTGCTAGAGACCTGGGACTACTATACAATGAGCAGTTCTTC
abundance: NA
v_gene: TRBV20-1
d_gene: TRBD2
j_gene: TRBJ2-1

CDR3aa: CASSIGRTSGNTIYF
CDR3nt: TGTGCCAGCAGTATCGGACGTACCTCTGGAAACACCATATATTTT
abundance: many
v_gene: TRBV6-5
d_gene: NA
j_gene: TRBJ1-3

CDR3aa: CASSPLRQGSAEAFF
CDR3nt: TGTGCCAGCAGCCCCCTAAGACAGGGGAGCGCTGAAGCTTTCTTT
abundance: NA
v_gene: TRBV6-8
d_gene: TRBD1
j_gene: TRBJ1-1

CDR3aa: CASSTLAPTDTQYF
CDR3nt: TGCGCCAGCAGCACACTAGCGCCCACAGATACGCAGTATTTT
abundance: NA
v_gene: TRBV5-1
d_gene: TRBD2
j_gene: TRBJ2-3

CDR3aa: CASSLGLAGGYNEQFF
CDR3nt: TGTGCCAGCAGCTTAGGGCTAGCGGGAGGTTACAATGAGCAGTTCTTC
abundance: many
v_gene: TRBV7-8
d_gene: TRBD2
j_gene: TRBJ2-1

CDR3aa: CASYRQPRGYTF
CDR3nt: TGTGCCAGCTATAGGCAGCCGAGAGGCTACACCTTC
abundance: many
v_gene: TRBV28
d_gene: NA
j_gene: TRBJ1-2